Shown below are 9 T cell receptor beta chains from a single sample sequenced in a study of OX40 agonist ivuxolimab in advanced cancers. Measured with immunoSEQ multiplex PCR; TCRdb has only the in-frame clones, and not every one. The table lists about 80,000 clones, about 86% of them singletons. This material consisted of CD4+ or CD8+ T cells sorted from blood, taken in a trial of the OX40 agonist ivuxolimab. Receptor source: an adult with an advanced solid tumor such as melanoma, head and neck, liver or kidney cancer.

The CDR3: CASSLARAGRQPQHF. The CDR3 DNA sequence: TGTGCCAGCAGCTTAGCGAGGGCAGGTCGACAGCCCCAGCATTTT. The V gene is TRBV7-2, the J gene TRBJ1-5, with no clear D. Germline CDR1 and CDR2: SGHTA and FQGNSA. V gave up 0 bases and J gave up 7 bases, with 13 bases separating them. The CDR3 is 15 residues long.

This chain joins TRBV27 and TRBJ1-1, with 9 positions matching TRBD1. The V and J ends lost 5 bases and 5 bases, in that order; junction bases with no gene match: 6. The CDR3 totals 14 residues. In germline, CDR1 is MNHEY, CDR2 SMNVEV (reference sequence). The CDR3 here is CASSAGDRETEAFF. CDR3 DNA: TGTGCCAGCAGTGCCGGGGACAGGGAAACTGAAGCTTTCTTT.

The gene calls are TRBV10-3 and TRBJ2-7, with 9 bases matching TRBD1. There are 17 residues in the CDR3. Germline lookup yields CDR1 ENHRY and CDR2 SYGVKD. V lost 2 bases and J lost 2; bases outside the gene matches: 10. The CDR3 is CAISEVGGQGLAYEQYF. The CDR3 DNA sequence: TGTGCCATCAGTGAGGTCGGGGGACAGGGTTTAGCCTACGAGCAGTACTTC.

The gene calls are TRBV30 and TRBJ1-1; a possible D gene is TRBD1 (6 bases). This CDR3 spans 15 amino acids. Deletions cut 2 bases from V and 5 bases from J, with 18 bases between. Germline assignment: CDR1 GTSNPN and CDR2 SVGIG (reference sequence). CDR3 residues: CAWSKGGGRITEAFF. The CDR3 region has the DNA TGTGCCTGGAGTAAAGGGGGGGGCCGGATAACTGAAGCTTTCTTT.

The V and J genes are TRBV7-2 and TRBJ2-3, with 16 bases aligning to TRBD2. Germline V gene data show CDR1 as SGHTA and CDR2 as FQGNSA. The junction had 4 bases not matched to a gene; V was cut back by 5 bases and J by 5 bases. The CDR3 is 16 amino acids. The CDR3 is CASSAGTSGGGDTQYF. The CDR3 nucleotides read TGTGCCAGCAGCGCCGGGACTAGCGGGGGGGGAGATACGCAGTATTTT.

V and J are TRBV19 and TRBJ2-1, with a tentative D call TRBD2 (6 bases). V lost 0 bases, J lost 9 bases, and 15 bases lay in between. There are 15 residues in the CDR3. CDR1 is LNHDA, CDR2 SQIVND, per germline (reference sequence). The CDR3 DNA follows: TGTGCCAGTAGTATAGAGGTCGGACTACGTGGTGAGCAGTTCTTC. This codes for CASSIEVGLRGEQFF. Complete variable domain (other parts from reference TRBV19 and TRBJ2-1): DGGITQSPKYLFRKEGQNVTLSCEQNLNHDAMYWYRQDPGQGLRLIYYSQIVNDFQKGDIAEGYSVSREKKESFPLTVTSAQKNPTAFYLCASSIEVGLRGEQFFGPGTRLTVL.

This clone came up a few times. V usage is TRBV30 and J usage is TRBJ1-6; no firm D call. The V end lost 4 bases, the J end lost 7 bases, and 11 bases lay between the germline ends. CDR1 and CDR2 (germline): GTSNPN, SVGIG (reference sequence). This CDR3 region has 13 residues. Here the CDR3 reads CAWTRDQNSPLHF. As DNA, the CDR3 is TGTGCCTGGACAAGAGATCAAAATTCACCCCTCCACTTT.

A remark on this clone: At one end the junction does not follow the germline gene, possibly because of a read error. The chain couples TRBV7-7 to TRBJ2-1, with TRBD2 matching 7 bases. The germline CDR1 and CDR2 sequences are SSHAT and FNYEAQ (reference sequence). CDR3 length equals 13 residues. CDR3: CASSLGDYHEQFF. The CDR3, as DNA: TGTGCCAGCAGCTTAGGGGACTACCATGAGCAGTTCTTC. The variable domain in full, with the rest retrieved from reference TRBV7-7 and TRBJ2-1, is GAGVSQSPRYKVTKRGQDVTLRCDPISSHATLYWYQQALGQGPEFLTYFNYEAQPDKSGLPSDRFSAERPEGSISTLTIQRTEQRDSAMYRCASSLGDYHEQFFGPGTRLTVL.

This clone was observed a single time. The gene calls are TRBV9 and TRBJ2-5; no firm D call. CDR1 is SGDLS, CDR2 YYNGEE, per germline. V was shortened by 0 bases and J by 7 bases, with 13 bases between the two germline ends. The length of the CDR3 is 14 residues. CDR3 coding DNA: TGTGCCAGCAGCGTAGTCGGACGTGACGGGACCCAGTACTTC. This codes for CASSVVGRDGTQYF.